Shown below are 20 T cell receptor beta chains from a single sample sequenced in a study of glioma-infiltrating T cells. The iRepertoire nested amplicon-rescue multiplex PCR amplified TCR alpha and beta CDR3s from RNA. TCRdb processed the multiplex PCR reads anew with MiXCR; each CDR3 protein has one entry. The data show some 190,000 distinct CDR3 sequences, about 31% seen once. Source material: glioma tissue, nonneoplastic brain tissue, or PBMCs (not recorded which). These receptors originate from a human donor with low-grade glioma or glioblastoma, undergoing nonglioma brain surgery, or in good health (not recorded which).

This clonotype was picked up many times. The V and J genes are TRBV6-2 or TRBV6-3 and TRBJ2-7, with D possibly matching TRBD1 (5 bases). CDR3 size: 13 residues. In germline, CDR1 is MNHEY, CDR2 SVGEGT. V shed 5 bases and J shed 6 bases, with 14 bases lying between them. CDR3 sequence: CASSKAPGFEQYF. CDR3 sequence (DNA): TGTGCCAGCAGTAAAGCCCCAGGGTTCGAGCAGTACTTC.

Concerning this clonotype itself: A read error may be the cause here, since a much bigger clone is one base away. V and J are TRBV4-3 and TRBJ1-6, with D unclear. The CDR3 has 16 residues. The germline V and J ends were trimmed by 0 bases and 3 bases, with 9 bases remaining between them. Per germline, CDR1 LGHNA and CDR2 YSLEER. Written as DNA, the CDR3 is TGCGCCAGCAGCCAAGACGAGGCTAACTATAATTCACCCCTCCACTTT. Translated, it gives CASSQDEANYNSPLHF.

This clonotype was seen only a few times. This chain joins TRBV4-2 and TRBJ2-3; TRBD1 or TRBD2 may be the D gene (5 bases each). CDR1 LGHNA and CDR2 YNFKEQ come from the germline V gene. The CDR3 is 15 residues long. V was cut by 0 bases and J by 4 bases, with 11 bases left in between. The CDR3 region has the DNA TGTGCCAGCAGCCAAGATGGACGGGACGCAGATACGCAGTATTTT. This sequence encodes CASSQDGRDADTQYF.

There are many counts of this clonotype. The CDR3 sequence is CSALGVNRGPQETQYF. As DNA, the CDR3 is TGCAGTGCCTTGGGGGTAAACAGGGGGCCCCAAGAGACCCAGTACTTC. The genes are TRBV20-1 and TRBJ2-5; 9 positions match TRBD1. Trimming at V came to 6 bases and at J to 1 base, leaving 12 bases not matched to a gene. The CDR3 runs to 16 residues. In germline, CDR1 is DFQATT, CDR2 SNEGSKA (reference sequence).

This clonotype was seen many times. This chain uses TRBV7-2 with TRBJ2-2, with TRBD1 identical over 9 bases. The CDR3 is 16 amino acids. V lost 7 bases, J lost 4 bases, and 10 bases stayed unmatched. In germline, CDR1 is SGHTA, CDR2 FQGNSA. The CDR3 DNA sequence: TGTGCCAGCATCAATTCCGGGACAGGGAGCACCGGGGAGCTGTTTTTT. It specifies CASINSGTGSTGELFF.

The chain employs TRBV19 and TRBJ1-3, with D uncertain. V was pared by 9 bases and J by 0 bases, with 18 bases between. This CDR3 has 16 residues. The germline gives CDR1 LNHDA, CDR2 SQIVND (reference sequence). CDR3 sequence (DNA): TGTGCCAGGAACTCACCCGGACTGATCTCTGGAAACACCATATATTTT. It translates to CARNSPGLISGNTIYF.

The chain recombines TRBV7-2 with TRBJ2-2; 13 bases align to TRBD2. Germline V gene sequence: CDR1 SGHTA, CDR2 FQGNSA. V shed 1 base, J shed 9 bases, and the junction held 11 bases outside the gene matches. There are 18 residues in the CDR3. CDR3 region: CASSLVALAGGSTWELFF. CDR3 coding DNA: TGTGCCAGCAGCTTAGTCGCACTAGCGGGAGGGTCGACCTGGGAGCTGTTTTTT.

This clonotype was detected only a few times. The rearrangement joins TRBV29-1 to TRBJ2-1; 8 bases map to TRBD1. Losses at the gene ends were 1 base for V and 10 bases for J; bases not matched to a gene: 9. Germline-derived CDR1 and CDR2 are SQVTM and ANQGSEA. CDR3 length: 14 residues. The CDR3 protein is CSVEVNAGGFEQFF. In nucleotides, the CDR3 is TGCAGCGTTGAAGTAAATGCAGGGGGCTTCGAGCAGTTCTTC.

The V and J genes are TRBV7-2 and TRBJ2-1, with TRBD2 matching 11 bases. The CDR3 length is 17 residues. Trimming cost V 4 bases and J 2 bases; bases outside gene matches: 7. The germline V gene has CDR1 SGHTA and CDR2 FQGNSA. The CDR3: CASSCHPGLAAYNEQFF. DNA of the CDR3: TGTGCCAGCAGCTGCCACCCGGGACTAGCGGCCTACAATGAGCAGTTCTTC.

The CDR3 coding sequence is TGTGCCTGGAGCCACGGGGCTACAAACGAGCAGTACTTC. Its translation is CAWSHGATNEQYF. The rearrangement links TRBV30 to TRBJ2-7; D is possibly TRBD1 or TRBD2 (5 bases each). The germline V gene encodes CDR1 GTSNPN and CDR2 SVGIG (reference sequence). The CDR3 has 13 residues. V gave up 3 bases and J gave up 5 bases, with 14 bases separating them.

This clonotype was found once. The junction shows a germline mismatch at one end, possibly a read error. The V call is TRBV20-1, the J call TRBJ1-5; D not certain. The CDR3 totals 15 residues. Germline V gene sequence: CDR1 DFQATT, CDR2 SNEGSKA (reference sequence). The CDR3 DNA is TGCAGTGTTAGAGTCGGAGGGCCTATCAATCAGCCCCAGCATTTT. Translated: CSVRVGGPINQPQHF.

There are many counts of this clonotype. This chain connects TRBV20-1 to TRBJ2-7; possibly TRBD1 for D (6 bases). The germline CDR1 and CDR2 sequences are DFQATT and SNEGSKA (reference sequence). V was shortened by 2 bases and J by 5 bases, with 13 bases between the two germline ends. The CDR3 totals 13 residues. This CDR3 reads CSARQGSVDEQYF. The CDR3 DNA reads TGCAGTGCTAGACAGGGGTCAGTCGACGAGCAGTACTTC.

The table lists this clonotype with many counts. The rearrangement uses TRBV20-1 and TRBJ1-3, with D unclear. This CDR3 has 11 residues. V was pared by 7 bases and J by 2 bases, with 6 bases between. The germline V gene has CDR1 DFQATT and CDR2 SNEGSKA (reference sequence). CDR3 region: CSVSPGNTIYF. As DNA, the CDR3 is TGCAGTGTTAGCCCTGGAAACACCATATATTTT.

V usage is TRBV6-2 or TRBV6-3 and J usage is TRBJ2-1; possibly TRBD2 for D (6 bases). The CDR3 length is 13 residues. V was cut by 7 bases and J by 12 bases, with 19 bases left in between. CDR1 is MNHEY and CDR2 is SVGEGT in the germline V gene. The DNA of the CDR3 is TGTGCCAGCATCCAGGCGGGGTCAGATACGCAGTTCTTC. Translated: CASIQAGSDTQFF.

This clonotype was counted many times. The rearrangement uses TRBV7-2 and TRBJ2-7, with 9 nucleotides matching TRBD1. CDR1 SGHTA and CDR2 FQGNSA come from the germline V gene. Unmatched junction bases numbered 5, after V lost 7 bases and J lost 1 base. The CDR3 runs to 14 residues. DNA of the CDR3: TGTGCCAGCAACCCCGGGACAGGGTCCTACGAGCAGTACTTC. This encodes CASNPGTGSYEQYF.

This clonotype occurred many times. V is TRBV28 and J is TRBJ2-1, with a possible D match to TRBD1 (6 bases). The CDR3 is 16 amino acids. Germline V gene data show CDR1 as MDHEN and CDR2 as SYDVKM. The V and J ends lost 6 bases and 0 bases respectively, with 15 bases between them. This chain's CDR3 is CASSLGHSSSYNEQFF. In nucleotides, the CDR3 is TGTGCCAGCAGCTTGGGACACTCGAGCTCCTACAATGAGCAGTTCTTC. Complete variable domain (other parts from reference TRBV28 and TRBJ2-1): DVKVTQSSRYLVKRTGEKVFLECVQDMDHENMFWYRQDPGLGLRLIYFSYDVKMKEKGDIPEGYSVSREKKERFSLILESASTNQTSMYLCASSLGHSSSYNEQFFGPGTRLTVL.

This clonotype was seen at least ten times. The chain links TRBV5-1 to TRBJ2-3, with 11 positions matching TRBD2. Germline loops: CDR1 SGHRS, CDR2 YFSETQ. The J segment lost 7 bases and the V segment lost 0 bases, leaving 4 bases of the junction unmatched. This CDR3 contains 15 residues. CDR3 protein: CASSLDTSGGNTQYF. CDR3 bases: TGCGCCAGCAGCTTGGACACTAGCGGGGGAAATACGCAGTATTTT. The full variable domain, completed using reference TRBV5-1 and TRBJ2-3, is KAGVTQTPRYLIKTRGQQVTLSCSPISGHRSVSWYQQTPGQGLQFLFEYFSETQRNKGNFPGRFSGRQFSNSRSEMNVSTLELGDSALYLCASSLDTSGGNTQYFGPGTRLTVL.

This clonotype turned up a few times. The J gene is TRBJ2-1, the V gene TRBV19; maybe TRBD2 (6 bases). Germline lookup yields CDR1 LNHDA and CDR2 SQIVND (reference sequence). The CDR3 loop spans 15 amino acids. The germline V and J ends were trimmed by 4 bases and 2 bases, with 12 bases remaining between them. The CDR3 coding sequence is TGTGCCAGTAGTACAGGGACTGGCCCCTACAATGAGCAGTTCTTC. It codes for CASSTGTGPYNEQFF.

The V gene is TRBV28, the J gene TRBJ2-1; D may be TRBD1 (6 bases). CDR1 is MDHEN and CDR2 is SYDVKM in the germline V gene. The CDR3 sequence is 13 residues long. Trimming took 6 bases from V and 8 from J, leaving 14 bases between them. The CDR3 nucleotides are TGTGCCAGCAGCGACAGGAGCTCCTATGAGCAGTTCTTC. Translating gives CASSDRSSYEQFF.

This sequence joins TRBV19 and TRBJ2-7, with 7 bases fitting TRBD2. The CDR3 covers 15 residues. The V segment lost 5 bases and the J segment 6 bases; nucleotides outside the gene matches: 13. Looked up from germline, CDR1 is LNHDA and CDR2 is SQIVND (reference sequence). The CDR3 DNA sequence: TGTGCCAGTAGTTCTCGCTTGGCGGGAGTTTTCGAGCAGTACTTC. Amino acid sequence: CASSSRLAGVFEQYF.